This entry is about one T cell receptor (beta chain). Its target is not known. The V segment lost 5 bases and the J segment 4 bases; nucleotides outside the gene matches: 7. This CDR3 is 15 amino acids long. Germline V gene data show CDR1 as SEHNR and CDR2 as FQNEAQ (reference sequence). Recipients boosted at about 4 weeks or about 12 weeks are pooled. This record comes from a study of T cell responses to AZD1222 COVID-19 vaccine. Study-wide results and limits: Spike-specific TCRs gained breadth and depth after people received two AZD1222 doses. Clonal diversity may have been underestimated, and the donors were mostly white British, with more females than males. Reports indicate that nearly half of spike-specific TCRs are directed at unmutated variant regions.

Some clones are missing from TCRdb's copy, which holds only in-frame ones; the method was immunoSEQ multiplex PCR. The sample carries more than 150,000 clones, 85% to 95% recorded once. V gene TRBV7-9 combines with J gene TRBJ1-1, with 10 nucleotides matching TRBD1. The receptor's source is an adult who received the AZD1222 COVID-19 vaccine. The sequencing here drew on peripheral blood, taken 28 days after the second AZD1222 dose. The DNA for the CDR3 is TGTGCCAGCAGCCTGGACAGGGGGACGAGCACTGAAGCTTTCTTT. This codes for CASSLDRGTSTEAFF.